Below, 10 T cell receptor beta chains from the same sample are listed, as sequenced in a study of T cell responses to AZD1222 COVID-19 vaccine (dated by TCRdb to about 2021). Sample time point, as interpreted from the label and publication: baseline before first vaccination. Library preparation employed the immunoSEQ multiplex PCR assay. TCRdb provides this immuneACCESS table in a form limited to in-frame rearrangements. Some clones are lacking; in checked studies, under half of them reflect an unresolved V gene, and why the rest are absent is not known. In this sample the table shows over 150,000 clones, about nine tenths of which occur a single time. 2.5% to 3% of the sample rests with the top ten. Sequences were derived from peripheral blood, sampled on day 0 of AZD1222 vaccination. Receptors originate from an adult in good health.

The genes are TRBV18 and TRBJ1-2; TRBD1 matches 8 bases. The V and J ends lost 4 bases and 2 bases, in that order; junction bases with no gene match: 6. From germline, CDR1 is KGHSH and CDR2 LQKENI. This CDR3 region has 15 residues. CDR3 amino acids: CASSLDRGRNYGYTF. CDR3 nucleotide sequence: TGTGCCAGCTCACTCGACAGGGGAAGGAACTATGGCTACACCTTC.

The chain employs TRBV9 and TRBJ1-3; D might be TRBD1 (5 bases). Germline CDR1 reads SGDLS; CDR2 reads YYNGEE. This CDR3 has 13 residues. V gave up 6 bases and J gave up 0 bases, with 7 bases separating them. This CDR3 reads CASTGDSGNTIYF. CDR3 nucleotide sequence: TGTGCCAGCACGGGGGACTCTGGAAACACCATATATTTT.

In DNA, the CDR3 is TGTGCCAGCAGCCAAGCGGAAACGTGGAGCACTGAAGCTTTCTTT. Its translation is CASSQAETWSTEAFF. The chain couples TRBV4-2 to TRBJ1-1; no definite D call. Trimming shortened V by 1 base and J by 4 bases, and 13 bases separated the two germline ends. Germline CDR1 reads LGHNA; CDR2 reads YNFKEQ. The CDR3 is 15 amino acids.

In DNA form, the CDR3 reads TGTGCCAGCTCGCCTGACATTTCCAGTGGGGCCAACGTCCTGACTTTC. Translated, it gives CASSPDISSGANVLTF. This chain connects TRBV18 to TRBJ2-6; D is uncertain. CDR1 is KGHSH, CDR2 LQKENI, per germline. The CDR3 is 16 amino acids. The germline V and J ends were trimmed by 6 bases and 3 bases, with 15 bases remaining between them.

This chain uses TRBV5-8 with TRBJ1-2; no firm D call. Trimming removed 4 bases from V and 8 bases from J, with 18 bases in between. The CDR3 consists of 14 residues. The V gene's germline CDR1 is SGHTS and CDR2 YDEGEE. CDR3 in DNA: TGTGCCAGCAGCCCAACCGGGAGCAAAATGGGCTACACCTTC. Its translation: CASSPTGSKMGYTF.

The V and J genes are TRBV7-8 and TRBJ2-1; D gene ambiguous. Trimming took off 5 bases at V and 0 bases at J, with 11 bases between the two ends. CDR3 length: 15 amino acids. The germline gives CDR1 SGHVS, CDR2 FQNEAQ. The CDR3 sequence: CASSTWVGSYNEQFF. CDR3 in DNA: TGTGCCAGCAGCACCTGGGTGGGCTCCTACAATGAGCAGTTCTTC.

CDR3 loop: CASSKGQGAAGELFF. For the CDR3, the DNA is TGTGCCAGCAGCAAGGGACAGGGGGCGGCCGGGGAGCTGTTTTTT. The chain carries TRBV11-1 and TRBJ2-2; 12 positions match TRBD1. The CDR3 contains 15 residues. V was clipped by 5 bases and J by 6 bases; unmatched bases: 4. CDR1 is SGHAT and CDR2 is FQDESV in the germline V gene (reference sequence).

The V call is TRBV18, the J call TRBJ1-1; a possible D gene is TRBD1 (6 bases). V lost 1 base, J lost 1 base, and 10 bases lay in between. Germline CDR1 is KGHSH and CDR2 is LQKENI. The CDR3 is 15 residues long. CDR3 DNA sequence: TGTGCCAGCTCACCACTCGCAGGGGAGAACACTGAAGCTTTCTTT. Amino acid sequence: CASSPLAGENTEAFF.

The chain has TRBV2 and TRBJ1-1; D is unresolved. The CDR3 consists of 11 residues. Germline assignment: CDR1 SNHLY and CDR2 FYNNEI. V was pared by 3 bases and J by 11 bases, with 10 bases between. The CDR3 coding sequence is TGTGCCAGCAGTGATTCGGCCTGGGCTTTCTTT. Amino acids: CASSDSAWAFF.

In its sample, this clone was seen a few times. The chain's CDR3 is CASSLSPGGLGEQYF. CDR3 in DNA: TGCGCCAGCAGCTTGAGTCCAGGGGGCTTAGGCGAGCAGTACTTC. This chain joins TRBV5-1 and TRBJ2-7; 8 nucleotides line up with TRBD1. This CDR3 is 15 amino acids long. V shed 1 base, J shed 6 bases, and the junction held 9 bases outside the gene matches. The germline V gene has CDR1 SGHRS and CDR2 YFSETQ.